This T cell receptor (beta chain) was sequenced in a study of OX40 agonist ivuxolimab in advanced cancers. Looked up from germline, CDR1 is SEHNR and CDR2 is FQNEAQ (reference sequence). This CDR3 is built from 14 residues. The ends lost 7 bases at V and 6 bases at J; junction bases unmatched: 7. Profiling relied on immunoSEQ multiplex PCR, and the TCRdb table lists in-frame clones only, not all of them. The sample includes around 80,000 clones, 94% of them seen just once. Here the sequenced sample was CD4+ or CD8+ T cells sorted from blood, taken in a trial of the OX40 agonist ivuxolimab. The rearrangement uses TRBV7-9 and TRBJ2-1; TRBD1 matches 9 bases. The source of this sequence is an adult with an advanced solid tumor such as melanoma, head and neck, liver or kidney cancer. The CDR3 DNA is TGTGCCAGCAACCCCCGGGACAGGGTCAATGAGCAGTTCTTC. This sequence encodes CASNPRDRVNEQFF.